Sequencing of this TCR beta chain was carried out in a study of cytomegalovirus exposure and HLA in healthy donors. This CDR3 is built from 18 residues. The germline gives CDR1 SGHTA, CDR2 FQGTGA. About this clone: The antigen is unknown. One end of the junction does not line up with germline, which may come from a read error.

Repertoires were generated with immunoSEQ multiplex PCR, while TCRdb's copy carries only in-frame clones and drops some. This sample yields under 200,000 clones, of which 85% to 90% are seen a single time; around 4.4% belongs to the top ten. Findings of the study overall: The authors listed 150 to 200 TCR beta chains as cytomegalovirus-associated.

This TCR was recovered from a man aged 18 to 30 in good health and CMV-seropositive. The chain couples TRBV7-3 to TRBJ2-5; 9 bases map to TRBD2. Sequencing was done on a sample of PBMCs. The CDR3 DNA follows: TGTGCCAGCAGCCTAACCGGGGGGAGACTAGCGGCTCAAGAGACCCAGTACTTC. Residues: CASSLTGGRLAAQETQYF.